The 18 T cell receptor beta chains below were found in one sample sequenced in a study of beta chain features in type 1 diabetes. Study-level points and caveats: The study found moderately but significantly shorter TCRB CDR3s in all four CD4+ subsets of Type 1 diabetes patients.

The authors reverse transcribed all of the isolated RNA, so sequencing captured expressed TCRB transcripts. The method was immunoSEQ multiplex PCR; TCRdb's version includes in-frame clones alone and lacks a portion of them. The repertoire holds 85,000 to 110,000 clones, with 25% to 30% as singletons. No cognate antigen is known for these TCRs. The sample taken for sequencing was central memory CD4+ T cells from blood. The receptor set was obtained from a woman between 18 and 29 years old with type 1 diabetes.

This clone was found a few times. Written as DNA, the CDR3 is TGTGCCATCGGGAGCTCCTACGAGCAGTACGTC. It yields the protein CAIGSSYEQYV. This chain connects TRBV10-3 to TRBJ2-7, with TRBD2 as a possible D gene (5 bases). Germline lookup yields CDR1 ENHRY and CDR2 SYGVKD. The length of the CDR3 is 11 residues. The ends were cut back, 8 bases at V and 0 bases at J, with 5 bases in the middle.

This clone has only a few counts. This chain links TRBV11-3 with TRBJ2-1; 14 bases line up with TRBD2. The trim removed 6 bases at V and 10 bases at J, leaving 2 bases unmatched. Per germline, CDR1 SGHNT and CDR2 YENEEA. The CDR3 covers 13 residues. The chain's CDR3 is CASRGLAGDEQFF. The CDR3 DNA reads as TGTGCCAGCAGGGGACTAGCGGGAGACGAGCAGTTCTTC.

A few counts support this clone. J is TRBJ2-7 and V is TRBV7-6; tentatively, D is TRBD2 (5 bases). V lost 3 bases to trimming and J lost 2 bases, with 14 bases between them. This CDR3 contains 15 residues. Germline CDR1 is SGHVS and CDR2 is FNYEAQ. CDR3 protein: CASSFTQSGTYEQYF. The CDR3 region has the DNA TGTGCCAGCAGCTTCACTCAGAGCGGCACCTACGAGCAGTACTTC.

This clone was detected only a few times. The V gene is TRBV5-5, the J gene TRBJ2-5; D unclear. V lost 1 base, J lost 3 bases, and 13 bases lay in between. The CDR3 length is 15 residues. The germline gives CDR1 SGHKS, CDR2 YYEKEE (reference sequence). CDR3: CASSLWAAQEETQYF. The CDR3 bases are TGTGCCAGCAGCTTGTGGGCAGCCCAGGAAGAGACCCAGTACTTC.

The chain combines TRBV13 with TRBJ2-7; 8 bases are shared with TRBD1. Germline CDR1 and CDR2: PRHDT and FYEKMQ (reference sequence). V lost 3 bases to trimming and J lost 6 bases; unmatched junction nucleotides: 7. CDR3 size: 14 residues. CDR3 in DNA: TGTGCCAGCAGCTTCGACAGGGGACCATTCGAGCAGTACGTC. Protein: CASSFDRGPFEQYV.

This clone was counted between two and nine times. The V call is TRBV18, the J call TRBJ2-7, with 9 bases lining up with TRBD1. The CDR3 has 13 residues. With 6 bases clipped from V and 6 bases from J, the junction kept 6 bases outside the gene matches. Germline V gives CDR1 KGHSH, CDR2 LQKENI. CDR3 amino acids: CASSPGTGSEQYV. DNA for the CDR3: TGTGCCAGCTCCCCTGGGACAGGGTCCGAGCAGTACGTC.

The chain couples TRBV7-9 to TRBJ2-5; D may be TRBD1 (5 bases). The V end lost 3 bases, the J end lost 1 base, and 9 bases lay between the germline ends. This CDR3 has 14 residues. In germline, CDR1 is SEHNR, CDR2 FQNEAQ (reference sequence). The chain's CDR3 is CASSFRGGQETQYF. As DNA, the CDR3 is TGTGCCAGCAGCTTTAGGGGCGGCCAAGAGACCCAGTACTTC.

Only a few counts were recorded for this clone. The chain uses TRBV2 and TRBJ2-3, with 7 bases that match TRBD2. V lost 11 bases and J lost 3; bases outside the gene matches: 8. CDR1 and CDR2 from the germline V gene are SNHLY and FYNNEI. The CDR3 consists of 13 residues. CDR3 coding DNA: TGTGCCCAACGGGGGGAGGAGACAGATACGCAGTATTTT. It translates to CAQRGEETDTQYF.

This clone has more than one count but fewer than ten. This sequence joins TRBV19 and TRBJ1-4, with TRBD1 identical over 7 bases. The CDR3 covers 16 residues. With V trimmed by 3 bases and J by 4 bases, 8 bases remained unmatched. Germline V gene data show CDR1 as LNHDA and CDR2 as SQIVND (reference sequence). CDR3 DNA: TGTGCCAGTAGTATGGGGACAGCTAGAGATAATGAAAAACTGTTTTTT. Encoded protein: CASSMGTARDNEKLFF. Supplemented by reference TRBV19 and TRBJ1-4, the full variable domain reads DGGITQSPKYLFRKEGQNVTLSCEQNLNHDAMYWYRQDPGQGLRLIYYSQIVNDFQKGDIAEGYSVSREKKESFPLTVTSAQKNPTAFYLCASSMGTARDNEKLFFGSGTQLSVL.

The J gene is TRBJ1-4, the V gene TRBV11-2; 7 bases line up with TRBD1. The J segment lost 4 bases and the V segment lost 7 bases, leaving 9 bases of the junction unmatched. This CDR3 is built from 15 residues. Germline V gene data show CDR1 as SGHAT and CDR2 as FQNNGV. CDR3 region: CASTLSDRSNEKLFF. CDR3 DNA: TGTGCCAGCACCCTTTCGGACAGGAGTAATGAAAAACTGTTTTTT.

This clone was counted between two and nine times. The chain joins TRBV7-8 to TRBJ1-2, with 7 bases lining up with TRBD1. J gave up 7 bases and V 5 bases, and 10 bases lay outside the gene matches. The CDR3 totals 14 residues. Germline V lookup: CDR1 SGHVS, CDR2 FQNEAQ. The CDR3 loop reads CASSITTGSGGYTF. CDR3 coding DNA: TGTGCCAGCAGCATAACGACAGGGTCGGGTGGCTACACCTTC.

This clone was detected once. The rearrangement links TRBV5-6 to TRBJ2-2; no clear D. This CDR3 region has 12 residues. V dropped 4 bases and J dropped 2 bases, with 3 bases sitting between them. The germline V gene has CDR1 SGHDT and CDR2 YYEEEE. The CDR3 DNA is TGTGCCAGCAGCCTTAACACCGGGGAGCTGTTTTTT. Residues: CASSLNTGELFF.

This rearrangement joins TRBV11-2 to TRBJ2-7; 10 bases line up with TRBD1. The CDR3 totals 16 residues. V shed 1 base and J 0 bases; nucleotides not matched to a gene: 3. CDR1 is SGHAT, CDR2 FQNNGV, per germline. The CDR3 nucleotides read TGTGCCAGCAGCTTAGGGTGGACAGGGGGCTCCTACGAGCAGTACTTC. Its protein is CASSLGWTGGSYEQYF.

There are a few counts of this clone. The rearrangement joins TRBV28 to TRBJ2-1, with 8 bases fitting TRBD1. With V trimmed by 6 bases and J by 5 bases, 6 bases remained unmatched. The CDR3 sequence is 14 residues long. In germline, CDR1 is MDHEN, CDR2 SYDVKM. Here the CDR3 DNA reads TGTGCCAGCAGCCTAGGACAGGGAAACAATGAGCAGTTCTTC. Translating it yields CASSLGQGNNEQFF.

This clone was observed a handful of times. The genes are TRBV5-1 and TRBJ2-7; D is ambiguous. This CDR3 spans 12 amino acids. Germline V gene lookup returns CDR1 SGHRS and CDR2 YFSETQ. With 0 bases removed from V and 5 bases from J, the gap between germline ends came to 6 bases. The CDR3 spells CASSLGLHEQYF. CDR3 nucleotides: TGCGCCAGCAGCTTGGGTCTACACGAGCAGTACTTC.

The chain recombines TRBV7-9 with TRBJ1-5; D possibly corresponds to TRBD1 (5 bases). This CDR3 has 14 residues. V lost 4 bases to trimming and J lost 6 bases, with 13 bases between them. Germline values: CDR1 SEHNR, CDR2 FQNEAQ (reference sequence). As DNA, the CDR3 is TGTGCCAGCAGCTACGGACAAGTGGGTCAGCCCCAGCATTTT. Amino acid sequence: CASSYGQVGQPQHF.

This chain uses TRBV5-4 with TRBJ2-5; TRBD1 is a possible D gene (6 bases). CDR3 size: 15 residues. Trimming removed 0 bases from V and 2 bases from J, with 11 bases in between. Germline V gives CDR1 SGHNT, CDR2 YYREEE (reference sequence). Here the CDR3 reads CASSLDPRGQETQYF. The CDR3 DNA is TGTGCCAGCAGCTTGGATCCCAGGGGACAAGAGACCCAGTACTTC.

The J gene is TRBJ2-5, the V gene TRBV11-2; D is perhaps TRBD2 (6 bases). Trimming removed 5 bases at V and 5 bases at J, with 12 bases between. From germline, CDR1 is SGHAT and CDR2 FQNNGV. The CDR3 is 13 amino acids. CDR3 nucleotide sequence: TGTGCCAGCAGCCCTAGACGGGGGGAGACCCAGTACTTC. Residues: CASSPRRGETQYF.